This entry concerns a single T cell receptor (beta chain). These data originate in a study of blood T cell repertoires in COVID-19. Across the study: Samples representing acute and convalescent COVID-19 were sourced from the United States, Italy and Spain.

Authors' methods: Nucleated cell number was recorded as an estimate derived from reference gene primer amplification. Measured with immunoSEQ multiplex PCR; TCRdb has only the in-frame clones, and not every one. The V and J calls and clone size come from that table; D and trimming were worked out from the DNA. This sample has around 300,000 clones; about 89% occur once, and the top ten carry over 4%. The age range of participants was about 18 to 89 years, with residence in about two dozen US areas. Cohort 3 recovery required two negative PCRs, clearance, or symptom resolution. There are 15 residues in the CDR3. After removal of 3 bases from V and 10 bases from J, the junction contained 8 bases not matched to a gene. From germline, CDR1 is PRHDT and CDR2 FYEKMQ (reference sequence).

The genes are TRBV13 and TRBJ1-6, with 8 bases fitting TRBD1. This clonotype originated in a woman aged 25 to 39 who had recovered from COVID-19. Sample: PBMCs or T cells enriched from blood (not recorded which). CDR3 residues: CASSFRDRSRSPLHF. CDR3 in DNA: TGTGCCAGCAGCTTCCGGGACAGGTCTCGATCACCCCTCCACTTT. Filled out from reference TRBV13 and TRBJ1-6, the complete variable domain reads AAGVIQSPRHLIKEKRETATLKCYPIPRHDTVYWYQQGPGQDPQFLISFYEKMQSDKGSIPDRFSAQQFSDYHSELNMSSLELGDSALYFCASSFRDRSRSPLHFGNGTRLTVT.